Below, 29 T cell receptor beta chains from the same sample are listed, as sequenced in a study of blood T cell repertoires in COVID-19 (dated by TCRdb to 2020 to 2021). The library was made by the immunoSEQ multiplex PCR assay. TCRdb limited this immuneACCESS table to in-frame rearrangements with V and J called. A share of clones is missing; checked studies link under half to unresolved V genes, and the rest is unexplained. Across this sample there are approximately 150,000 clones, with around 80% seen only once. The ten largest clones represent nearly 15% of the sample. Sequencing was done on a sample of PBMCs or T cells enriched from blood (not recorded which). The receptor set was obtained from a man aged 50-59 years who had recovered from COVID-19.

This clone was counted between two and nine times. The chain combines TRBV5-6 with TRBJ1-4; possibly TRBD1 for D (5 bases). CDR3 length: 15 residues. Trimming cost V 6 bases and J 2 bases, with 14 bases left between them. Germline V gene sequence: CDR1 SGHDT, CDR2 YYEEEE. In DNA, the CDR3 is TGTGCCAGCAAACTGCAGGGTAGTACTAATGAAAAACTGTTTTTT. Amino acid sequence: CASKLQGSTNEKLFF.

In DNA, the CDR3 is TGTGCCAGCAGTGAACAGGGTGTTGGAAACACCATATATTTT. It yields the protein CASSEQGVGNTIYF. The J gene is TRBJ1-3, the V gene TRBV6-1; perhaps TRBD1 as D (5 bases). The CDR3 is 14 residues long. From germline, CDR1 is MNHNS and CDR2 SASEGT. Trimming cost V 2 bases and J 3 bases, with 8 bases left between them.

V usage is TRBV3-1 (or the pseudogene TRBV3-2) and J usage is TRBJ1-4, with D perhaps TRBD1 (5 bases). Trimming took 0 bases from V and 4 from J, leaving 12 bases between them. CDR3 length: 16 amino acids. Germline loops: CDR1 LGHDT, CDR2 YNNKEL (reference sequence). The CDR3 sequence: CASSQDQTEDNEKLFF. The CDR3 coding sequence is TGTGCCAGCAGCCAAGATCAGACAGAAGATAATGAAAAACTGTTTTTT.

The gene calls are TRBV14 and TRBJ1-3; D call uncertain. CDR3 size: 15 residues. Germline values: CDR1 SGHDN, CDR2 FVKESK. The germline V and J ends were trimmed by 2 bases and 0 bases, with 8 bases remaining between them. CDR3 nucleotides: TGTGCCAGCAGCCAACAGGCCTTCTCTGGAAACACCATATATTTT. Translation gives CASSQQAFSGNTIYF.

This chain joins TRBV4-2 and TRBJ2-3, with 12 bases fitting TRBD2. Per germline, CDR1 LGHNA and CDR2 YNFKEQ. The CDR3 has 19 amino acids. V lost 0 bases, J lost 2 bases, and 9 bases stayed unmatched. This chain's CDR3 is CASSQDSLAGGQPTDTQYF. In nucleotides, the CDR3 is TGTGCCAGCAGCCAAGATAGTCTAGCGGGGGGGCAACCCACAGATACGCAGTATTTT.

The V call is TRBV3-1 (or the pseudogene TRBV3-2), the J call TRBJ1-6; TRBD1 agrees at 7 bases. This CDR3 has 15 residues. Germline CDR1 LGHDT, CDR2 YNNKEL (reference sequence). V was clipped by 4 bases and J by 9 bases; unmatched bases: 9. The CDR3 spells CASSLSNRGRSPLHF. In DNA, the CDR3 is TGTGCCAGCAGCCTCTCCAACAGGGGCCGTTCACCCCTCCACTTT.

The genes are TRBV3-1 (or the pseudogene TRBV3-2) and TRBJ2-5; 9 positions match TRBD1. CDR3 length: 15 residues. Germline-derived CDR1 and CDR2 are LGHDT and YNNKEL (reference sequence). The V gene end was trimmed by 4 bases and the J gene end by 5 bases; junction bases not matched to a gene: 8. CDR3 sequence (DNA): TGTGCCAGCAGCCGCCGGGACAGGGTGTCGGAGACCCAGTACTTC. Translating it yields CASSRRDRVSETQYF.

CDR3 residues: CSVWLAGLEQYF. CDR3 in DNA: TGCAGCGTTTGGTTGGCAGGGCTGGAGCAGTACTTC. The rearrangement uses TRBV29-1 and TRBJ2-7; D perhaps matches TRBD1 (5 bases). V gave up 5 bases and J gave up 7 bases, with 15 bases separating them. Germline loops: CDR1 SQVTM, CDR2 ANQGSEA. This CDR3 has 12 residues.

This sequence joins TRBV5-1 and TRBJ1-4, with a tentative D call TRBD1 (5 bases). The CDR3 extends over 18 amino acids. Germline V gene data show CDR1 as SGHRS and CDR2 as YFSETQ. V was pared by 5 bases and J by 0 bases, with 20 bases between. The CDR3 loop reads CASRKTTPGLSTNEKLFF. The CDR3 DNA follows: TGCGCCAGCAGAAAAACAACCCCGGGACTCTCAACTAATGAAAAACTGTTTTTT.

This clone was seen only a few times. This chain uses TRBV28 with TRBJ1-3; a weak D match, TRBD1 (6 bases). CDR3 length: 15 residues. In germline, CDR1 is MDHEN, CDR2 SYDVKM. V lost 4 bases and J lost 0, with 10 bases in between. The DNA of the CDR3 is TGTGCCAGCAGTTCTTTACAGGGCTCTGGAAACACCATATATTTT. It is translated as CASSSLQGSGNTIYF.

This CDR3 reads CAISEETVFSPLHF. Here the CDR3 DNA reads TGTGCCATCAGTGAGGAGACAGTTTTCTCACCCCTCCACTTT. The chain is built from TRBV10-3 and TRBJ1-6; weak D call: TRBD1 (5 bases). There are 14 residues in the CDR3. Germline CDR1 reads ENHRY; CDR2 reads SYGVKD. Trimming cost V 2 bases and J 10 bases, with 12 bases left between them.

V usage is TRBV6-4 and J usage is TRBJ1-4; D not resolved. The CDR3 consists of 14 residues. The V gene's germline CDR1 is MRHNA and CDR2 SNTAGT. The germline V and J ends were trimmed by 5 bases and 7 bases, with 14 bases remaining between them. The CDR3 DNA reads as TGTGCCAGCAGTATCACAGCTATGAGTGAAAAACTGTTTTTT. Protein product: CASSITAMSEKLFF.

This clone occurred a few times. The chain uses TRBV19 and TRBJ1-2; possibly TRBD1 for D (6 bases). This CDR3 has 16 amino acids. Per germline, CDR1 LNHDA and CDR2 SQIVND (reference sequence). The ends were cut back, 5 bases at V and 4 bases at J, with 20 bases in the middle. The DNA for the CDR3 is TGTGCCAGTAGTCTAGGACAGTCGAAGGGGATCTATGGCTACACCTTC. Its translation is CASSLGQSKGIYGYTF.

This chain joins TRBV12-3 or TRBV12-4 and TRBJ1-2, with 8 bases aligning to TRBD1. This CDR3 comprises 12 residues. Trimming at V came to 6 bases and at J to 8 bases, leaving 5 bases not matched to a gene. This CDR3 is CASRPGGMGYTF. The DNA of the CDR3 is TGTGCCAGCAGACCAGGGGGCATGGGCTACACCTTC.

The chain links TRBV6-6 to TRBJ1-1; 7 positions match TRBD1. Germline V lookup: CDR1 MNHNY, CDR2 SVGAGI (reference sequence). J lost 3 bases, V lost 6 bases, and 10 bases had no gene match. The CDR3 sequence is 15 residues long. CDR3 in DNA: TGTGCCAGCAGAGTAACAGGGGAACGTCACACTGAAGCTTTCTTT. Residues: CASRVTGERHTEAFF.

V and J are TRBV15 and TRBJ1-1; 9 bases match TRBD1. The CDR3 is 13 amino acids. J gave up 5 bases and V 6 bases, and 4 bases lay outside the gene matches. Germline CDR1 LNHNV, CDR2 YYDKDF (reference sequence). CDR3 sequence reads: CATSPTGGTEAFF. The DNA for the CDR3 is TGTGCCACCAGTCCGACAGGGGGTACTGAAGCTTTCTTT.

The chain employs TRBV6-5 and TRBJ2-7; D is unclear. Per germline, CDR1 MNHEY and CDR2 SVGAGI. V was cut by 0 bases and J by 9 bases, with 9 bases left in between. This CDR3 comprises 12 residues. CDR3 protein: CASSYSQDRQYF. The CDR3 nucleotides are TGTGCCAGCAGTTACTCGCAGGATAGGCAGTACTTC.

The chain recombines TRBV28 with TRBJ2-7; 9 positions match TRBD1. The CDR3 runs 15 residues. V lost 6 bases and J lost 2; bases outside the gene matches: 8. Germline CDR1 MDHEN, CDR2 SYDVKM. The CDR3 bases are TGTGCCAGCAGCCACGGACAGGGGCCTCCCTACGAGCAGTACTTC. Its protein is CASSHGQGPPYEQYF.

The chain is built from TRBV5-6 and TRBJ1-3, with D tentatively TRBD1 (6 bases). Trimming shortened V by 3 bases and J by 13 bases, and 20 bases separated the two germline ends. Per germline, CDR1 SGHDT and CDR2 YYEEEE. CDR3 size: 14 residues. In DNA, the CDR3 is TGTGCCAGCAGCTACCTTTTAGACGGGACATCGATATATTTT. Its translation is CASSYLLDGTSIYF.

This clone has only one observation. The rearrangement joins TRBV5-1 to TRBJ2-2, with D perhaps matching TRBD1 (6 bases). From germline, CDR1 is SGHRS and CDR2 YFSETQ. The CDR3 is 14 residues long. Trimming removed 3 bases from V and 1 base from J, with 7 bases in between. The CDR3: CASSWGQNTGELFF. The CDR3 nucleotides read TGCGCCAGCAGCTGGGGACAGAACACCGGGGAGCTGTTTTTT.

V is TRBV27 and J is TRBJ2-5; 10 bases map to TRBD2. V shed 6 bases and J 3 bases; nucleotides not matched to a gene: 4. This CDR3 is 14 amino acids long. The germline V gene has CDR1 MNHEY and CDR2 SMNVEV (reference sequence). The CDR3 region has the DNA TGTGCCAGCAGCACTAGCGGGGCAGAAGAGACCCAGTACTTC. Encoded protein: CASSTSGAEETQYF.

V and J are TRBV3-1 (or the pseudogene TRBV3-2) and TRBJ2-7; 13 bases agree with TRBD2. This CDR3 spans 16 amino acids. Germline V gene data show CDR1 as LGHDT and CDR2 as YNNKEL (reference sequence). After removal of 0 bases from V and 3 bases from J, the junction contained 2 bases not matched to a gene. The DNA for the CDR3 is TGTGCCAGCAGCCAAGATGGGACTAGCGGGGTCTACGAGCAGTACTTC. The encoded protein is CASSQDGTSGVYEQYF.

The rearrangement joins TRBV2 to TRBJ1-5; TRBD1 agrees at 9 bases. The CDR3 consists of 14 residues. Germline values: CDR1 SNHLY, CDR2 FYNNEI. With V trimmed by 4 bases and J by 6 bases, 4 bases remained unmatched. CDR3 sequence: CASSGDRAIQPQHF. In nucleotides, the CDR3 is TGTGCCAGCAGTGGGGACAGGGCAATTCAGCCCCAGCATTTT. Full variable domain (rest looked up from reference TRBV2 and TRBJ1-5): EPEVTQTPSHQVTQMGQEVILRCVPISNHLYFYWYRQILGQKVEFLVSFYNNEISEKSEIFDDQFSVERPDGSNFTLKIRSTKLEDSAMYFCASSGDRAIQPQHFGDGTRLSIL.

The V gene is TRBV7-9, the J gene TRBJ1-1; 9 bases agree with TRBD1. The CDR3 extends over 11 amino acids. The J segment lost 11 bases and the V segment lost 4 bases, leaving 2 bases of the junction unmatched. Germline loops: CDR1 SEHNR, CDR2 FQNEAQ (reference sequence). The DNA of the CDR3 is TGTGCCAGCAGCTACAGGGGGCAGGCTTTCTTT. Translating it yields CASSYRGQAFF.

DNA of the CDR3: TGCGCCAGCAGCTTGAACCGGGCTAGCGGGGGGTCGGAGACCCAGTACTTC. Translating gives CASSLNRASGGSETQYF. The V gene is TRBV5-1, the J gene TRBJ2-5, with TRBD2 matching over 11 bases. The CDR3 loop spans 17 amino acids. V was clipped by 1 base and J by 5 bases; unmatched bases: 10. In germline, CDR1 is SGHRS, CDR2 YFSETQ.

Here the CDR3 DNA reads TGTGCCAGCAGAAAACAGGGTCAAGGGACCTACGAGCAGTACTTC. This gives the protein CASRKQGQGTYEQYF. The gene calls are TRBV7-9 and TRBJ2-7, with a tentative D call TRBD1 (6 bases). The V end lost 6 bases, the J end lost 2 bases, and 17 bases lay between the germline ends. This CDR3 is 15 amino acids long. From germline, CDR1 is SEHNR and CDR2 FQNEAQ (reference sequence).

J is TRBJ2-2 and V is TRBV5-8; perhaps TRBD2 as D (6 bases). Trimming stripped 7 bases from V and 0 bases from J, with 25 bases between. Germline V lookup: CDR1 SGHTS, CDR2 YDEGEE. The length of the CDR3 is 19 residues. CDR3 region: CASPEMGLQPSANTGELFF. The CDR3 DNA follows: TGTGCCAGCCCAGAAATGGGACTCCAACCATCCGCGAACACCGGGGAGCTGTTTTTT.

The chain uses TRBV5-6 and TRBJ1-2; 7 positions match TRBD1. V lost 4 bases and J lost 0; bases outside the gene matches: 6. CDR1 is SGHDT, CDR2 YYEEEE, per germline. The CDR3 is 15 residues long. In nucleotides, the CDR3 is TGTGCCAGCAGCGGAGGGACAGCGACTAACTATGGCTACACCTTC. Its protein is CASSGGTATNYGYTF.

This chain joins TRBV5-1 and TRBJ2-1; D unresolved. V was cut by 0 bases and J by 7 bases, with 8 bases left in between. The CDR3 totals 13 residues. CDR1 is SGHRS and CDR2 is YFSETQ in the germline V gene. CDR3 amino acids: CASSLGGTNEQFF. CDR3 nucleotide sequence: TGCGCCAGCAGCTTGGGCGGTACTAATGAGCAGTTCTTC.